Listed below are T cell receptor beta chains from one sample, sequenced in a study of control samples from healthy donors and cancer patients. Method: immunoSEQ multiplex PCR; TCRdb's copy keeps in-frame clones and lacks some. The sample yields about 40,000 clones, 92% seen once. Sequencing input: blood. The receptor source for this set is a woman aged 45-59 years in good health. Each CDR3 is given without its conserved first and last residue.

v_gene	j_gene	CDR3aa
TRBV28	TRBJ1-1	ASSLPLSLGGTEAF
TRBV7-2	TRBJ2-5	ASSLAVAGGGTQY
TRBV28	TRBJ1-6	ASSPGQRDSPLH
TRBV15	TRBJ2-2	ATSGMRGETYTGELF
TRBV6-6	TRBJ1-1	ASSYSNNGQLEAF
TRBV9	TRBJ1-2	ASSVAGFDYGYT
TRBV16	TRBJ1-5	ASSQSGSNQPQH
TRBV7-9	TRBJ2-1	AGQRPGRPFNNEQF
TRBV10-3	TRBJ2-5	AISEDLYQETQY
TRBV29-1	TRBJ1-2	SVEDQGGGYT
TRBV6-6	TRBJ2-3	ASSPGGPSTDTQY
TRBV24-1	TRBJ2-1	ATSERGKTSAEQF
TRBV6-5	TRBJ1-1	ASSYRGLGDAF
TRBV18	TRBJ1-2	ASSPPIQGFGYT
TRBV11-2	TRBJ2-5	ASSFGLQETQY
TRBV5-4	TRBJ2-4	ASSPPGQLAKNIQY
TRBV24-1	TRBJ1-5	ATSEGTKDPIPQH
TRBV7-9	TRBJ2-5	ASSLPPGTSGEETQY
TRBV6-1	TRBJ2-5	ASREAGMSETQY
TRBV3-1/TRBV3-2	TRBJ1-6	ASSQGDRGSPLH
TRBV11-3	TRBJ2-7	ASSSRPGQGPQKY
TRBV19	TRBJ1-1	ASSIDRGTEAF
TRBV27	TRBJ2-3	ASSLQQGGRTQY
TRBV5-1	TRBJ1-2	ASSTVGAEVGYT
TRBV30	TRBJ2-5	AWSSAGGDGYQETQY
TRBV27	TRBJ2-1	ASSVYYSYNEQF
TRBV5-1	TRBJ2-1	ASSHRTSGSSDEQF
TRBV28	TRBJ1-2	ASKGQGFFYGYT
TRBV3-1/TRBV3-2	TRBJ2-7	ASSPRGYEQY
TRBV7-3	TRBJ2-2	ASSVTATGELF
TRBV5-5	TRBJ2-5	ASSLGLAGGVRETQY
TRBV9	TRBJ1-1	ASGKQGNTEAF
TRBV3-1/TRBV3-2	TRBJ2-7	ASSQSPGQQY